The sequence of this T cell receptor beta chain was determined in a study of neurological immune-mediated disorders. The study's findings and limits: With the multiple sclerosis repertoire cluster, none of the clinical or MRI features showed an association. HTLV-1-associated myelopathy led in TCR clonal expansion, while multiple sclerosis ranked lowest, below healthy controls.

It was from 2 million PBMCs stored at -80 C that the unsorted libraries were obtained. The length of the CDR3 is 11 residues. V was pared by 3 bases and J by 10 bases, with 6 bases between. The cDNA came from 5'RACE with 10-nucleotide random UMIs. TCRdb re-analysed the 5' RACE reads in MiXCR, keeping a single row per CDR3 protein. This table has tens of thousands of distinct CDR3 sequences, around 3.5% appearing once. This clonotype was found many times. Antigen unknown. This chain joins TRBV12-3 or TRBV12-4 and TRBJ1-4; tentative D call: TRBD1 (6 bases). The sequence was obtained from a man aged 40-55 years with multiple sclerosis. The sequenced material came from PBMCs. CDR3 DNA sequence: TGTGCCAGCAGTTTGGGGGCAAAACTGTTTTTT. Amino acids: CASSLGAKLFF.